This is a list of T cell receptor beta chains from one sample in a study of OX40 agonist ivuxolimab in advanced cancers. Method: immunoSEQ multiplex PCR; TCRdb's copy keeps in-frame clones and lacks some. The sample contains over 20,000 clones, 85% to 90% of which appear only once. The source was CD4+ or CD8+ T cells sorted from blood, collected in a trial of the OX40 agonist ivuxolimab. The receptors were gathered from an adult with an advanced solid tumor such as melanoma, head and neck, liver or kidney cancer. Each CDR3 is given with its conserved first and last residue. Each record gives: clone size, V gene, J gene, D gene, CDR3 protein, CDR3 DNA. A D gene is named only where the DNA matches it firmly. Size is stated for part of the rows, as once, few or many counts, or as a class when the clone is expanded.

clone_size: NA; v_call: TRBV7-7; j_call: TRBJ2-1; d_call: NA; cdr3_aa: CASSLRWDVDEQFF; cdr3_nt: TGTGCTAGCAGCTTAAGGTGGGATGTCGATGAGCAGTTCTTC
clone_size: NA; v_call: TRBV19; j_call: TRBJ1-2; d_call: NA; cdr3_aa: CASRYDGYTF; cdr3_nt: TGTGCCAGTAGGTACGATGGCTACACCTTC
clone_size: NA; v_call: TRBV19; j_call: TRBJ1-1; d_call: NA; cdr3_aa: CASSIRHTEAFF; cdr3_nt: TGTGCCAGTAGTATAAGGCACACTGAAGCTTTCTTT
clone_size: NA; v_call: TRBV27; j_call: TRBJ1-4; d_call: NA; cdr3_aa: CASSLSGVVAELFF; cdr3_nt: TGTGCCAGCAGTTTATCGGGGGTGGTCGCAGAACTGTTTTTT
clone_size: NA; v_call: TRBV5-1; j_call: TRBJ2-1; d_call: NA; cdr3_aa: CASSLDGVGEQFF; cdr3_nt: TGCGCCAGCAGCTTGGATGGCGTCGGCGAGCAGTTCTTC
clone_size: NA; v_call: TRBV6-6; j_call: TRBJ1-1; d_call: NA; cdr3_aa: CASSYLGGARTEAFF; cdr3_nt: TGTGCCAGCAGTTACTTGGGGGGGGCGCGGACTGAAGCTTTCTTT
clone_size: NA; v_call: TRBV6-5; j_call: TRBJ2-5; d_call: TRBD1; cdr3_aa: CASSPGGRETQYF; cdr3_nt: TGTGCCAGCAGTCCAGGGGGCCGGGAGACCCAGTACTTC
clone_size: NA; v_call: TRBV6-4; j_call: TRBJ2-7; d_call: NA; cdr3_aa: CASSSYYEQYF; cdr3_nt: TGTGCCAGCAGTTCCTACTACGAGCAGTACTTC
clone_size: NA; v_call: TRBV2; j_call: TRBJ2-7; d_call: NA; cdr3_aa: CASSHLVVGYEQYF; cdr3_nt: TGTGCCAGCAGTCACCTTGTAGTTGGCTACGAGCAGTACTTC
clone_size: NA; v_call: TRBV13; j_call: TRBJ2-5; d_call: NA; cdr3_aa: CASTPPWTQETQYF; cdr3_nt: TGTGCCAGCACCCCCCCGTGGACCCAAGAGACCCAGTACTTC
clone_size: NA; v_call: TRBV7-7; j_call: TRBJ2-7; d_call: NA; cdr3_aa: CASSLGSGSDYEQYF; cdr3_nt: TGTGCTAGCAGTTTAGGGTCAGGGTCTGACTACGAGCAGTACTTC
clone_size: NA; v_call: TRBV7-3; j_call: TRBJ1-1; d_call: TRBD1; cdr3_aa: CASSLTRQGRTEAFF; cdr3_nt: TGTGCCAGCAGCTTAACGAGACAGGGGAGGACTGAAGCTTTCTTT
clone_size: once; v_call: TRBV27; j_call: TRBJ2-1; d_call: NA; cdr3_aa: CASSWGSYYNEQFF; cdr3_nt: TGTGCCAGCAGTTGGGGCAGCTACTACAATGAGCAGTTCTTC
clone_size: few; v_call: TRBV25-1; j_call: TRBJ1-2; d_call: NA; cdr3_aa: CASSENGRWGRDGYTF; cdr3_nt: TGTGCCAGCAGTGAAAATGGGCGGTGGGGCAGGGATGGCTACACCTTC
clone_size: NA; v_call: TRBV7-9; j_call: TRBJ2-3; d_call: TRBD2; cdr3_aa: CASTLGGIGTDTQYF; cdr3_nt: TGTGCCAGCACCCTCGGGGGGATAGGCACAGATACGCAGTATTTT
clone_size: once; v_call: TRBV7-8; j_call: TRBJ1-6; d_call: NA; cdr3_aa: CASSSAPSPLHF; cdr3_nt: TGTGCCAGCAGCTCAGCCCCCTCACCCCTCCACTTT
clone_size: NA; v_call: TRBV7-9; j_call: TRBJ2-1; d_call: NA; cdr3_aa: CASSLEVNEQFF; cdr3_nt: TGTGCCAGCAGCTTAGAGGTTAATGAGCAGTTCTTC
clone_size: NA; v_call: TRBV7-9; j_call: TRBJ1-5; d_call: TRBD1; cdr3_aa: CASSTDRVYQPQHF; cdr3_nt: TGTGCCAGCAGCACCGACAGGGTTTACCAGCCCCAGCATTTT
clone_size: NA; v_call: TRBV2; j_call: TRBJ2-3; d_call: TRBD2; cdr3_aa: CASSEAVAGTQYF; cdr3_nt: TGTGCCAGCAGTGAAGCGGTAGCGGGCACGCAGTATTTT
clone_size: NA; v_call: TRBV11-3; j_call: TRBJ2-3; d_call: TRBD2; cdr3_aa: CASSLLGGDTDTQYF; cdr3_nt: TGTGCCAGCAGCTTATTGGGGGGGGATACAGATACGCAGTATTTT
clone_size: NA; v_call: TRBV29-1; j_call: TRBJ1-3; d_call: NA; cdr3_aa: CSVEDPGGNTIYF; cdr3_nt: TGCAGCGTTGAAGATCCGGGGGGAAACACCATATATTTT
clone_size: NA; v_call: TRBV11-2; j_call: TRBJ1-1; d_call: NA; cdr3_aa: CASSLILGQSPNTEAFF; cdr3_nt: TGTGCCAGCAGCTTAATACTTGGACAGTCACCGAACACTGAAGCTTTCTTT
clone_size: NA; v_call: TRBV6-5; j_call: TRBJ2-1; d_call: TRBD1; cdr3_aa: CASSSGGNEQFF; cdr3_nt: TGTGCCAGCAGTTCAGGGGGCAATGAGCAGTTCTTC
clone_size: NA; v_call: TRBV5-1; j_call: TRBJ2-7; d_call: TRBD2; cdr3_aa: CASSLRGGRDSF; cdr3_nt: TGCGCCAGCAGCTTGAGGGGAGGGAGGGACTCCTTC
clone_size: NA; v_call: TRBV27; j_call: TRBJ2-7; d_call: NA; cdr3_aa: CASSPQGTNYEQYF; cdr3_nt: TGTGCCAGCAGCCCCCAAGGGACGAACTACGAGCAGTACTTC
clone_size: NA; v_call: TRBV7-8; j_call: TRBJ2-7; d_call: TRBD1; cdr3_aa: CASSPLTGTEGYEQYF; cdr3_nt: TGTGCCAGCAGCCCTCTCACGGGGACAGAGGGCTACGAGCAGTACTTC
clone_size: NA; v_call: TRBV5-8; j_call: TRBJ1-5; d_call: NA; cdr3_aa: CASRLGVPQHF; cdr3_nt: TGTGCCAGCAGACTAGGAGTACCCCAGCATTTT
clone_size: NA; v_call: TRBV2; j_call: TRBJ2-7; d_call: NA; cdr3_aa: CATYMAVGAYEQYF; cdr3_nt: TGTGCCACCTATATGGCGGTAGGAGCCTACGAGCAGTACTTC
clone_size: NA; v_call: TRBV5-1; j_call: TRBJ2-7; d_call: NA; cdr3_aa: CASSSGSEQYF; cdr3_nt: TGCGCCAGCAGCTCTGGGAGCGAGCAGTACTTC
clone_size: NA; v_call: TRBV6-1; j_call: TRBJ1-2; d_call: NA; cdr3_aa: CASSSPEDPFIGYTF; cdr3_nt: TGTGCCAGCAGTAGCCCAGAGGACCCCTTTATTGGCTACACCTTC
clone_size: once; v_call: TRBV7-9; j_call: TRBJ1-5; d_call: NA; cdr3_aa: CASSLISGVNQPQHF; cdr3_nt: TGTGCCAGCAGCTTAATTAGCGGGGTCAATCAGCCCCAGCATTTT
clone_size: once; v_call: TRBV28; j_call: TRBJ1-5; d_call: NA; cdr3_aa: CASKSLSRGNQPQHF; cdr3_nt: TGTGCCAGCAAGAGCCTCAGTCGGGGCAATCAGCCCCAGCATTTT
clone_size: once; v_call: TRBV5-8; j_call: TRBJ2-5; d_call: NA; cdr3_aa: CASSFLPETQYF; cdr3_nt: TGTGCCAGCAGCTTCTTACCGGAGACCCAGTACTTC
clone_size: NA; v_call: TRBV27; j_call: TRBJ2-3; d_call: NA; cdr3_aa: CASSFADTQYF; cdr3_nt: TGTGCCAGCAGTTTTGCAGATACGCAGTATTTT
clone_size: NA; v_call: TRBV19; j_call: TRBJ1-5; d_call: NA; cdr3_aa: CASIAGIGNQPQHF; cdr3_nt: TGTGCCAGTATCGCAGGGATCGGGAATCAGCCCCAGCATTTT
clone_size: NA; v_call: TRBV4-2; j_call: TRBJ2-5; d_call: NA; cdr3_aa: CASSQSWGPQGTQYF; cdr3_nt: TGTGCCAGCAGCCAATCGTGGGGGCCGCAGGGGACCCAGTACTTC
clone_size: NA; v_call: TRBV6-5; j_call: TRBJ2-7; d_call: NA; cdr3_aa: CASSGGAYEQYF; cdr3_nt: TGTGCCAGCAGTGGGGGTGCCTACGAGCAGTACTTC
clone_size: NA; v_call: TRBV10-3; j_call: TRBJ2-7; d_call: TRBD2; cdr3_aa: CAISDRKVGTRHYEQYF; cdr3_nt: TGTGCCATCAGTGATCGGAAAGTCGGGACTAGACACTACGAGCAGTACTTC
clone_size: NA; v_call: TRBV9; j_call: TRBJ1-5; d_call: NA; cdr3_aa: CASSPGGTSNQPQHF; cdr3_nt: TGTGCCAGCAGCCCTGGGGGGACCAGCAATCAGCCCCAGCATTTT
clone_size: NA; v_call: TRBV7-9; j_call: TRBJ2-7; d_call: TRBD1; cdr3_aa: CASSGGDRSYEQYF; cdr3_nt: TGTGCCAGCAGTGGAGGGGACAGGTCCTACGAGCAGTACTTC
clone_size: NA; v_call: TRBV5-1; j_call: TRBJ2-1; d_call: NA; cdr3_aa: CASSLWQGMGNEQFF; cdr3_nt: TGCGCCAGCAGCTTGTGGCAGGGGATGGGCAATGAGCAGTTCTTC
clone_size: NA; v_call: TRBV4-1; j_call: TRBJ1-1; d_call: NA; cdr3_aa: CASSQTGSTEAFF; cdr3_nt: TGCGCCAGCAGCCAAACAGGTAGCACTGAAGCTTTCTTT
clone_size: NA; v_call: TRBV2; j_call: TRBJ2-7; d_call: NA; cdr3_aa: CASSAGRKGHPGNGQYF; cdr3_nt: TGTGCCAGCAGTGCCGGGAGAAAGGGACACCCGGGGAACGGGCAGTACTTC
clone_size: NA; v_call: TRBV7-9; j_call: TRBJ1-1; d_call: NA; cdr3_aa: CASSFVLENTEAFF; cdr3_nt: TGTGCCAGCAGCTTTGTCCTCGAGAACACTGAAGCTTTCTTT
clone_size: NA; v_call: TRBV6-4; j_call: TRBJ1-1; d_call: NA; cdr3_aa: CASSDSFAEAFF; cdr3_nt: TGTGCCAGCAGTGACTCCTTTGCGGAAGCTTTCTTT
clone_size: NA; v_call: TRBV6-5; j_call: TRBJ2-1; d_call: NA; cdr3_aa: CASSRISSWQFF; cdr3_nt: TGTGCCAGCAGTCGTATCTCATCTTGGCAGTTCTTC
clone_size: NA; v_call: TRBV2; j_call: TRBJ2-7; d_call: NA; cdr3_aa: CASIILGRHNGEQYF; cdr3_nt: TGTGCCAGCATAATCCTAGGGAGACACAACGGCGAGCAGTACTTC
clone_size: NA; v_call: TRBV19; j_call: TRBJ2-3; d_call: TRBD1; cdr3_aa: CASSITGTATDTQYF; cdr3_nt: TGTGCCAGTAGTATTACCGGGACAGCCACAGATACGCAGTATTTT
clone_size: NA; v_call: TRBV5-4; j_call: TRBJ2-7; d_call: NA; cdr3_aa: CASRDSYRETYEQYF; cdr3_nt: TGTGCCAGCAGAGATTCGTACAGGGAAACCTACGAGCAGTACTTC
clone_size: few; v_call: TRBV6-5; j_call: TRBJ1-3; d_call: NA; cdr3_aa: CASSYDPNSGNTIYF; cdr3_nt: TGTGCCAGCAGTTACGACCCGAACTCTGGAAACACCATATATTTT
clone_size: NA; v_call: TRBV7-9; j_call: TRBJ1-1; d_call: NA; cdr3_aa: CAIPTGDTEAFF; cdr3_nt: TGTGCCATCCCCACGGGGGACACTGAAGCTTTCTTT
clone_size: NA; v_call: TRBV7-9; j_call: TRBJ2-1; d_call: NA; cdr3_aa: CASSLGGVNEQFF; cdr3_nt: TGTGCCAGCAGCTTGGGGGGAGTCAATGAGCAGTTCTTC
clone_size: once; v_call: TRBV6-5; j_call: TRBJ2-5; d_call: TRBD1; cdr3_aa: CASSYGTGDLETQYF; cdr3_nt: TGTGCCAGCAGTTACGGAACAGGGGACCTAGAGACCCAGTACTTC
clone_size: NA; v_call: TRBV7-9; j_call: TRBJ2-7; d_call: NA; cdr3_aa: CASSRQVSYEQYF; cdr3_nt: TGTGCCAGCAGCCGACAGGTATCCTACGAGCAGTACTTC